These 11 T cell receptor beta chains were all obtained from the same sample, sequenced in a study of T cells in Graves' hyperthyroidism and ophthalmopathy. The source material, RNA transcripts, was used to amplify TCR beta CDR3 regions. When the TCR CDR3 underwent first-round RT-PCR, the HTBI primer set was used. TCRdb processed the multiplex PCR reads anew with MiXCR; each CDR3 protein has one entry. Here the sample spans 500,000 to 600,000 distinct CDR3 sequences, about half being singletons. Source material: peripheral blood or thyroid tissue (not recorded which). The receptors derive from an adult woman with Graves' disease, either hyperthyroidism or ophthalmopathy (not recorded which).

The table lists this clonotype with a count of one. A much larger clone sits a single nucleotide away, making a read error possible. This rearrangement joins TRBV19 to TRBJ1-5, with no clear D. CDR1 LNHDA and CDR2 SQIVND come from the germline V gene (reference sequence). This CDR3 has 15 residues. CDR3 DNA sequence: TGTGCCAGTAGTAGGGAAGGCACGAGCAATCAGCCCCGGCATTTT. This encodes CASSREGTSNQPRHF.

This clonotype was picked up many times. This chain joins TRBV20-1 and TRBJ1-1; a possible D gene is TRBD1 (5 bases). CDR3 length equals 10 residues. Per the germline V gene, CDR1 is DFQATT and CDR2 is SNEGSKA (reference sequence). The V end was cut by 4 bases, the J end by 10 bases, with 10 bases between. For the CDR3, the DNA is TGCAGTGCTATTGGGACCCCAGCTTTCTTT. This translates into CSAIGTPAFF.

This rearrangement joins TRBV29-1 to TRBJ2-5; 7 positions match TRBD1. The CDR3 runs 16 residues. Germline trimming cut 1 base from V and 5 bases from J; bases unmatched to any gene: 13. Germline CDR1 and CDR2: SQVTM and ANQGSEA. The CDR3 spells CSVEGRGMDSLETQYF. The CDR3 nucleotides are TGCAGCGTTGAAGGCAGGGGGATGGATAGCTTGGAGACCCAGTACTTC.

Turning to this clonotype: Since a much larger clone is just one base distant, this may be a read error. The gene calls are TRBV5-4 and TRBJ2-5; possible D gene TRBD1, 6 bases. CDR1 and CDR2 (germline): SGHNT, YYREEE (reference sequence). The CDR3 has 14 residues. Trimming took off 1 base at V and 4 bases at J, with 11 bases between the two ends. CDR3 DNA sequence: TGTGCCAGCAGCTTGAGGGGGTCTGGAGAGACCCAGTACTTC. It specifies CASSLRGSGETQYF.

The chain employs TRBV6-5 and TRBJ2-7, with 7 positions matching TRBD2. CDR3 length: 17 residues. Germline V lookup: CDR1 MNHEY, CDR2 SVGAGI. The ends lost 6 bases at V and 3 bases at J; junction bases unmatched: 17. The CDR3 DNA sequence: TGTGCCAGCAGCCGCACACCGAGCGGGAAGGAGATCTACGAGCAGTACTTC. Its translation: CASSRTPSGKEIYEQYF.

About this clonotype itself: The CDR3 does not end in the conserved phenylalanine or tryptophan, so this is likely a read error. This rearrangement joins TRBV7-8 to TRBJ1-1; D might be TRBD1 (5 bases). CDR3 size: 15 residues. From germline, CDR1 is SGHVS and CDR2 FQNEAQ. The CDR3 DNA is TGTACCAGCGAAACGTGGGGCCTGATTACCACTGAAGCTTTCGTT. Protein: CTSETWGLITTEAFV.

The gene calls are TRBV11-2 and TRBJ1-6; 8 bases match TRBD1. The ends lost 1 base at V and 9 bases at J; junction bases unmatched: 8. CDR3 size: 16 residues. Germline V gives CDR1 SGHAT, CDR2 FQNNGV. This CDR3 reads CASSLAQGAIGSPLHF. The CDR3 region has the DNA TGTGCCAGCAGCTTAGCTCAGGGGGCTATCGGTTCACCCCTCCACTTT.

This clonotype showed up just a few times. The rearrangement uses TRBV4-1 and TRBJ1-5; TRBD1 might be the D (6 bases). The CDR3 totals 18 residues. Trimming shortened V by 2 bases and J by 4 bases, and 21 bases separated the two germline ends. Germline V gives CDR1 MGHRA, CDR2 YSYEKL. The CDR3 DNA sequence: TGCGCCAGCAGCCAATTAGGACTCAGGGGACCGAAAAATCAGCCCCAGCATTTT. Protein sequence: CASSQLGLRGPKNQPQHF.

This clonotype was observed many times. This rearrangement joins TRBV3-1 to TRBJ1-6, with no clear D. Germline V gene sequence: CDR1 LGHDT, CDR2 YNNKEL (reference sequence). The CDR3 runs to 14 residues. V was pared by 0 bases and J by 8 bases, with 8 bases between. CDR3 loop: CASSQEGGHSPLHF. CDR3 nucleotides: TGTGCCAGCAGCCAAGAGGGAGGGCATTCACCCCTCCACTTT. The whole variable domain, filled in from reference TRBV3-1 and TRBJ1-6, reads DTAVSQTPKYLVTQMGNDKSIKCEQNLGHDTMYWYKQDSKKFLKIMFSYNNKELIINETVPNRFSPKSPDKAHLNLHINSLELGDSAVYFCASSQEGGHSPLHFGNGTRLTVT.

The rearrangement uses TRBV25-1 and TRBJ1-6, with a weak D call TRBD1 (6 bases). CDR1 MGHDK and CDR2 SYGVNS come from the germline V gene. V lost 4 bases, J lost 9 bases, and 13 bases lay in between. The CDR3 contains 14 residues. The CDR3 DNA reads TGTGCCAGCAGTGTGACAGGAGCGGGTTCACCCCTCCACTTT. It translates to CASSVTGAGSPLHF.

In the case of this clonotype: The final CDR3 position lacks the conserved phenylalanine or tryptophan, pointing to a likely read error. Because the CDR3's place on the DNA is in doubt, the DNA is left out and the CDR3 is given as listed by TCRdb. This chain links TRBV6-1 with TRBJ1-2. CDR1 MNHNS and CDR2 SASEGT come from the germline V gene. With termini counted, the CDR3 has 12 amino acids. CDR3 amino acids: CASSPPGLGFIY.